The rows below give T cell receptor beta chains drawn from one sample of a study of CD8+CD57+ T cells in acquired aplastic anemia. MiXCR was run by TCRdb on the reads, yielding one entry per CDR3 protein. This sample has some 180,000 distinct CDR3 sequences; about 60% occur once, and the top ten carry about two fifths. The sequenced sample was sorted CD4+, CD8+, or CD8+CD57+ T cells (not recorded which) from PBMCs. These receptors were collected from a human donor with aplastic anemia. The CDR3 runs from the conserved cysteine through the conserved F or W. Each record gives: clone size, V gene, D gene, J gene, CDR3 protein, CDR3 DNA. D genes are given only for firm matches. Clone size is stated in some rows and not others, as once, few, many or a class when expanded.

abundance: NA
v_gene: TRBV4-2
d_gene: TRBD2
j_gene: TRBJ2-7
CDR3aa: CASSQQLAGDYEQYF
CDR3nt: TGTGCCAGCAGCCAACAACTAGCGGGCGATTACGAGCAGTACTTC

abundance: NA
v_gene: TRBV12-3/TRBV12-4
d_gene: TRBD2
j_gene: TRBJ2-5
CDR3aa: CASSLVGSGGPQYF
CDR3nt: TGTGCCAGCAGTTTAGTTGGCAGCGGGGGGCCCCAGTACTTC

abundance: once
v_gene: TRBV9
d_gene: NA
j_gene: TRBJ1-1
CDR3aa: CASSAYSSGNTEAFF
CDR3nt: TGTGCCAGCAGCGCCTACTCTTCAGGGAACACTGAAGCTTTCTTT

abundance: NA
v_gene: TRBV20-1
d_gene: NA
j_gene: TRBJ1-1
CDR3aa: CSARDKRQMTEAFF
CDR3nt: TGCAGTGCTAGAGACAAGAGACAGATGACTGAAGCTTTCTTT

abundance: NA
v_gene: TRBV29-1
d_gene: NA
j_gene: TRBJ1-2
CDR3aa: CSVYRNYGYTF
CDR3nt: TGCAGCGTTTACAGGAACTATGGCTACACCTTC

abundance: NA
v_gene: TRBV7-2
d_gene: NA
j_gene: TRBJ2-7
CDR3aa: CASSLSRVLAGYEQYF
CDR3nt: TGTGCCAGCAGCTTATCCCGGGTCCTAGCAGGGTACGAGCAGTACTTC

abundance: NA
v_gene: TRBV9
d_gene: NA
j_gene: TRBJ1-4
CDR3aa: CASSVQQGSSEKLFF
CDR3nt: TGTGCCAGCAGCGTTCAACAGGGTTCGAGTGAAAAACTGTTTTTT

abundance: NA
v_gene: TRBV24-1
d_gene: TRBD1
j_gene: TRBJ2-7
CDR3aa: CATSGAGGYEQYF
CDR3nt: TGTGCCACCAGTGGGGCAGGGGGCTACGAGCAGTACTTC

abundance: NA
v_gene: TRBV7-3
d_gene: TRBD1
j_gene: TRBJ2-5
CDR3aa: CASSLEAGGQETQYF
CDR3nt: TGTGCCAGCAGCTTGGAGGCAGGGGGCCAAGAGACCCAGTACTTC

abundance: few
v_gene: TRBV5-4
d_gene: NA
j_gene: TRBJ2-5
CDR3aa: CASSLVGDETQYF
CDR3nt: TGTGCCAGCAGCTTGGTGGGGGACGAGACCCAGTACTTC

abundance: NA
v_gene: TRBV7-9
d_gene: NA
j_gene: TRBJ1-2
CDR3aa: CASSPETGTGTF
CDR3nt: TGTGCCAGCAGCCCAGAGACCGGGACGGGGACCTTC

abundance: many
v_gene: TRBV7-9
d_gene: TRBD2
j_gene: TRBJ2-1
CDR3aa: CASNLAGAYNEQFF
CDR3nt: TGTGCCAGCAACCTAGCGGGGGCCTACAATGAGCAGTTCTTC

abundance: once
v_gene: TRBV19
d_gene: TRBD1
j_gene: TRBJ1-1
CDR3aa: CASSKADREWMGTEAFF
CDR3nt: TGTGCCAGTAGTAAGGCGGACAGGGAATGGATGGGAACTGAAGCTTTCTTT

abundance: many
v_gene: TRBV11-2
d_gene: TRBD1
j_gene: TRBJ2-7
CDR3aa: CASSLLLPGQPYEQYF
CDR3nt: TGTGCCAGCAGCTTGCTACTCCCGGGACAGCCGTACGAGCAGTACTTC

abundance: NA
v_gene: TRBV15
d_gene: TRBD1
j_gene: TRBJ1-6
CDR3aa: CATSITGGRAPLHF
CDR3nt: TGTGCCACCAGCATAACAGGGGGCCGGGCACCCCTCCACTTT

abundance: NA
v_gene: TRBV5-1
d_gene: NA
j_gene: TRBJ1-2
CDR3aa: CASSLAPMNYGYTF
CDR3nt: TGCGCCAGCAGCTTGGCCCCGATGAACTATGGCTACACCTTC

abundance: NA
v_gene: TRBV10-3
d_gene: NA
j_gene: TRBJ2-7
CDR3aa: CAMRDSYEQYF
CDR3nt: TGTGCCATGAGGGACTCCTACGAGCAGTACTTC

abundance: few
v_gene: TRBV2
d_gene: NA
j_gene: TRBJ2-7
CDR3aa: CASSDYRQGDYEQYF
CDR3nt: TGTGCCAGCAGTGATTATAGGCAGGGAGATTACGAGCAGTACTTC

abundance: NA
v_gene: TRBV19
d_gene: TRBD1
j_gene: TRBJ1-4
CDR3aa: CASKSGQETEKLFF
CDR3nt: TGTGCCAGTAAGAGCGGACAGGAGACTGAAAAACTGTTTTTT

abundance: NA
v_gene: TRBV6-1
d_gene: NA
j_gene: TRBJ2-7
CDR3aa: CASSELGVYEQYF
CDR3nt: TGTGCCAGCAGTGAATTGGGGGTCTACGAGCAGTACTTC

abundance: few
v_gene: TRBV3-1
d_gene: NA
j_gene: TRBJ2-3
CDR3aa: CASSLALVPATDTQYF
CDR3nt: TGTGCCAGCAGCTTAGCGTTGGTGCCAGCCACAGATACGCAGTATTTT

abundance: many
v_gene: TRBV12-3/TRBV12-4
d_gene: NA
j_gene: TRBJ1-1
CDR3aa: CASSLAKGGSTEAFF
CDR3nt: TGTGCCAGCAGTTTAGCGAAGGGGGGGAGCACTGAAGCTTTCTTT

abundance: NA
v_gene: TRBV20-1
d_gene: NA
j_gene: TRBJ2-7
CDR3aa: CSARSISSYEQYF
CDR3nt: TGCAGTGCTAGATCCATCAGCAGCTACGAGCAGTACTTC

abundance: NA
v_gene: TRBV6-1
d_gene: NA
j_gene: TRBJ1-2
CDR3aa: CASTISPARDGYTF
CDR3nt: TGTGCCAGCACCATATCCCCAGCTCGGGATGGCTACACCTTC

abundance: once
v_gene: TRBV24-1
d_gene: TRBD1
j_gene: TRBJ2-6
CDR3aa: CATSDTRTGYGANVLTF
CDR3nt: TGTGCCACCAGCGATACTCGGACAGGGTATGGGGCCAACGTCCTGACTTTC

abundance: NA
v_gene: TRBV7-8
d_gene: NA
j_gene: TRBJ2-3
CDR3aa: CASSLEGGLYTQYF
CDR3nt: TGTGCCAGCAGCTTAGAAGGCGGACTATATACGCAGTATTTT

abundance: NA
v_gene: TRBV5-4
d_gene: NA
j_gene: TRBJ2-5
CDR3aa: CASSLVVAGQETQYF
CDR3nt: TGTGCCAGCAGCTTGGTCGTGGCGGGACAGGAGACCCAGTACTTC

abundance: NA
v_gene: TRBV19
d_gene: NA
j_gene: TRBJ1-2
CDR3aa: CAGGQSGDGYTF
CDR3nt: TGTGCCGGTGGTCAATCGGGGGATGGCTACACCTTC

abundance: NA
v_gene: TRBV19
d_gene: NA
j_gene: TRBJ1-5
CDR3aa: CASSGSSSNQPQHF
CDR3nt: TGTGCCAGTAGTGGAAGCTCGAGCAATCAGCCCCAGCATTTT

abundance: NA
v_gene: TRBV19
d_gene: NA
j_gene: TRBJ2-1
CDR3aa: CASSIGLTNNEQFF
CDR3nt: TGTGCCAGTAGTATCGGACTAACAAACAATGAGCAGTTCTTC

abundance: few
v_gene: TRBV4-1
d_gene: NA
j_gene: TRBJ2-5
CDR3aa: CASSQAYPGLQETQYF
CDR3nt: TGCGCCAGCAGCCAAGCCTACCCGGGCCTCCAAGAGACCCAGTACTTC

abundance: NA
v_gene: TRBV7-6
d_gene: NA
j_gene: TRBJ2-5
CDR3aa: CASSSGAEETQYF
CDR3nt: TGTGCCAGCAGCTCTGGGGCAGAAGAGACCCAGTACTTC

abundance: NA
v_gene: TRBV4-1
d_gene: NA
j_gene: TRBJ2-3
CDR3aa: CASSLIFTDTQYF
CDR3nt: TGCGCCAGCAGCCTGATCTTCACAGATACGCAGTATTTT

abundance: many
v_gene: TRBV6-6
d_gene: NA
j_gene: TRBJ2-7
CDR3aa: CASVGQVGFYEQYF
CDR3nt: TGTGCCAGCGTAGGGCAGGTCGGTTTCTACGAGCAGTACTTC

abundance: NA
v_gene: TRBV9
d_gene: NA
j_gene: TRBJ2-4
CDR3aa: CASSLKGGSEALSIQYF
CDR3nt: TGTGCCAGCAGTTTAAAAGGGGGGAGTGAGGCGCTGAGCATTCAGTACTTC

abundance: few
v_gene: TRBV20-1
d_gene: TRBD2
j_gene: TRBJ2-7
CDR3aa: CSADPGLAGGAYEQYF
CDR3nt: TGCAGTGCTGATCCGGGACTAGCGGGGGGGGCATACGAGCAGTACTTC

abundance: NA
v_gene: TRBV10-3
d_gene: NA
j_gene: TRBJ1-4
CDR3aa: CAISDRVGYEKLFF
CDR3nt: TGTGCCATCAGTGATCGGGTGGGGTATGAAAAACTGTTTTTT

abundance: NA
v_gene: TRBV25-1
d_gene: NA
j_gene: TRBJ2-5
CDR3aa: CASSGSIQETQYF
CDR3nt: TGTGCCAGCAGTGGGAGCATCCAAGAGACCCAGTACTTC

abundance: NA
v_gene: TRBV5-1
d_gene: NA
j_gene: TRBJ2-5
CDR3aa: CASSPMGVIQETQYF
CDR3nt: TGCGCCAGCAGCCCTATGGGGGTAATACAAGAGACCCAGTACTTC

abundance: few
v_gene: TRBV12-3/TRBV12-4
d_gene: NA
j_gene: TRBJ1-2
CDR3aa: CANSLRGDYGYTF
CDR3nt: TGTGCCAACAGTTTGCGGGGAGACTATGGCTACACCTTC